Described below is a single T cell receptor beta chain sequence and its context. Its antigen is unknown. Per-nucleotide qualities are absent, and no much larger clonotype sits a single base away. From a lookup of the germline V gene (reference sequence), CDR1 and CDR2 are LNHDA and SQIVND. The CDR3 numbers 16 residues from cysteine through phenylalanine. Kept here is only the CDR3 DNA, which spans 48 bases and is read in frame from base 1. The germline V and J ends show losses of 4 bases and 5 bases respectively, and no gene match explains 12 bases of the junction. Whole blood was collected in K2EDTA tubes by collaborating institutions according to the institutions' own protocols. For TCRbeta analysis, collaborator samples were shipped as frozen whole blood, as isolated PBMCs, or as DNA extracted from either sample type. TCRbeta CDR3 regions were amplified from genomic DNA by means of the immunoSEQ Assay, a bias-controlled multiplex PCR. The study's processing was this. The number of nucleated cells in each sample was estimated by amplification of reference gene primers within the assay. To quantify the absolute abundance of each unique TCRbeta CDR3 rearrangement, sequence reads were collapsed and filtered. For each sample, productive Simpson clonality was calculated as the square root of Simpson's diversity index over productive rearrangements. TCRdb mirrors the immuneACCESS table, restricted to in-frame sequences. Some clones are absent from its copies; in checked studies, under half trace to an unresolved V gene, and the reason for the others is unknown. D and trimming come from the DNA, and the V and J calls and clone size come from that table. In all, the sample holds more than 100,000 clones, and less than 85% of those were seen once. The ten largest make up roughly 0.86% of the sample.

The sample comes from a study of blood T cell repertoires in COVID-19 (dated by TCRdb to 2018 to 2020). Broadly, across the study: Samples covering the acute and convalescent phases of COVID-19 were provided by collaborators in the United States, Italy and Spain. HLA class I and class II types, where available, came from metadata supplied by the sample provider rather than from assay-based typing. Nearly every sample came with metadata listing a de-identified subject ID, COVID-19 status, age in years and sex. The dataset comprised deeply sampled blood TCRbeta repertoires from subjects exposed to, actively infected with, or recovered from COVID-19. The samples were drawn from two sources: the first 160 participants of the ongoing ImmuneRACE study, and 1,000 to 1,500 subjects contributed by 6 global collaborators. The repertoires were released in a freely available public database meant as a resource for research on the immune response to SARS-CoV-2. The prospective study material was composed of cDNA or gDNA derived from T cells, B-cell-depleted T cells, or PBMCs. The full study reports these points: The amount of clinical and demographic metadata varied by source and participant and was provided uncurated.

The receptor comes from a human donor with acute or convalescent COVID-19. The donor label of this sample is uncertain. Input material: peripheral blood. This receptor chain uses TRBV19 and TRBJ2-7; 9 nucleotides in the junction match TRBD1. The CDR3: CASSSRDRVPLDEQYF. In nucleotides, the sequence is TGTGCCAGTAGTAGCCGGGACAGGGTACCATTGGACGAGCAGTACTTC. The full variable domain, completed from the reference TRBV19 and TRBJ2-7 proteins outside the CDR3, reads DGGITQSPKYLFRKEGQNVTLSCEQNLNHDAMYWYRQDPGQGLRLIYYSQIVNDFQKGDIAEGYSVSREKKESFPLTVTSAQKNPTAFYLCASSSRDRVPLDEQYFGPGTRLTVT.